This record covers a single T cell receptor (beta chain). The time point here: late/post reinfection, 12 to 24 weeks after detection. Sorted cells were sequenced directly ex vivo without any in vitro expansion. Two donors provided sorted CD3+ CD8+ CD45RO- naive CD8 T cells at all three reinfection time points. These data originate in a study of memory CD8 T cells in hepatitis C reinfection. Study context: Chronic HCV followed reinfection in a couple of donors who cleared primary infection. Late/post reinfection sampling occurred 12 to 24 weeks after detected reinfection.

The repertoire was sequenced with immunoSEQ multiplex PCR; TCRdb's copy has only in-frame clones and lacks some. The profile shows some 46,000 clones, 89% of them singletons. The origin of this receptor is a man between 18 and 35 years old with hepatitis C virus infection. The sample consisted of naive CD8+ T cells sorted from blood.

In DNA form, the CDR3 reads TGTGCCAGCAGTTTGACGGGAGGGTATAACGAGCAGTACTTC. As protein: CASSLTGGYNEQYF. The V and J genes are TRBV27 and TRBJ2-7, with 8 bases fitting TRBD2. Germline V gene sequence: CDR1 MNHEY, CDR2 SMNVEV (reference sequence). The junction had 6 bases not matched to a gene; V was cut back by 3 bases and J by 5 bases. The CDR3 contains 14 residues.